This T cell receptor beta chain stems from a study of shared clonotypes between healthy human individuals. Study at large: Three CD4 naive, three CD4 memory, two CD8 naive and one CD8 memory plate were used per donor. Broader study findings: Rarefaction indicated that sorted-subset sequencing remained incomplete although depth was large.

The CDR3 spans 19 residues. Looked up from germline, CDR1 is GTSNPN and CDR2 is SVGIG (reference sequence). V lost 0 bases, J lost 5 bases, and 28 bases lay in between. When replicate PCRs were run on sorted subsets, they used about 220 ng DNA, about 30,000 T cell genomes. The repertoire was sequenced with immunoSEQ multiplex PCR; TCRdb's copy has only in-frame clones and lacks some. The data show roughly 1,500,000 clones, around 98% seen once. Details on this clone: Its target is unknown.

The chain combines TRBV30 with TRBJ1-2; TRBD1 is a possible D gene (5 bases). The receptor was derived from a young man in good health. The sequenced sample consisted of naive CD4+ T cells sorted from blood. As to subset: CD45RA+ positively selected. The CDR3: CAWSVKPTSPSDWTYGYTF. The CDR3 DNA sequence: TGTGCCTGGAGTGTAAAGCCTACCTCCCCCTCGGACTGGACATATGGCTACACCTTC.